Included here is one T cell receptor beta chain sequence, with context. The V gene's germline CDR1 is KGHSH and CDR2 LQKENI. Trimming stripped 1 base from V and 0 bases from J, with 7 bases between. The CDR3 runs to 15 residues. The data were obtained in a study of shared clonotypes between healthy human individuals. The data were produced by immunoSEQ multiplex PCR, yet TCRdb's version contains in-frame clones alone and is incomplete. The data show hundreds of thousands of clones, 74% seen once. The sequenced sample was memory CD4+ T cells sorted from blood. As to subset: CD45RA-negative fraction. The rearrangement joins TRBV18 to TRBJ1-3, with D possibly TRBD1 on 5 matching bases. The TCR was taken from a woman in her 30s in good health. The CDR3 is CASSPQGISGNTIYF. The CDR3 DNA sequence: TGTGCCAGCTCACCACAGGGGATCTCTGGAAACACCATATATTTT.